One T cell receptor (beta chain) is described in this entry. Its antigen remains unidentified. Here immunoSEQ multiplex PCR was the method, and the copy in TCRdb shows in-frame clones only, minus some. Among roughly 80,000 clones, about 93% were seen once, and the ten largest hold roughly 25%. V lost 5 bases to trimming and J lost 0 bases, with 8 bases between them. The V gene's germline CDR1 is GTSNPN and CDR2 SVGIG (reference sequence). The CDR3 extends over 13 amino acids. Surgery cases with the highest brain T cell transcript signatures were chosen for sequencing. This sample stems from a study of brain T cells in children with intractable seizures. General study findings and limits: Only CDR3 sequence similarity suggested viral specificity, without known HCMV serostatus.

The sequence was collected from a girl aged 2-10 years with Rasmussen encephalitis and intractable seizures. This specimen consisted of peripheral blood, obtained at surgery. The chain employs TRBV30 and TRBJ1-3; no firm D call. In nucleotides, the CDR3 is TGTGCCTGGGGACGTACCTCTGGAAACACCATATATTTT. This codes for CAWGRTSGNTIYF. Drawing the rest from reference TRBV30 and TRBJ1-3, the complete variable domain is SQTIHQWPATLVQPVGSPLSLECTVEGTSNPNLYWYRQAAGRGLQLLFYSVGIGQISSEVPQNLSASRPQDRQFILSSKKLLLSDSGFYLCAWGRTSGNTIYFGEGSWLTVV.